This paragraph covers one T cell receptor beta chain sequence. It lacks a known antigen. The record has no base qualities; no much larger clone is one base away. Each collaborating institution followed its own protocols to collect whole blood in K2EDTA tubes. For TCRbeta analysis, collaborator samples were shipped as frozen whole blood, as isolated PBMCs, or as DNA extracted from either sample type. The record originates from a study of blood T cell repertoires in COVID-19 (TCRdb year 2020). For context, the study as a whole: Collaborator samples came from the United States, Italy and Spain and covered acute and convalescent phases of COVID-19. The material from the prospective study consisted of cDNA or gDNA derived from T cells, B-cell-depleted T cells, or PBMCs. Subjects who had been exposed to COVID-19, were actively infected with it, or had recovered from it provided the deeply sampled blood TCRbeta repertoires that made up the dataset. The repertoires were made available in a free public database intended to serve as a resource for research on the immune response to SARS-CoV-2. Samples were obtained from the ongoing ImmuneRACE study (first 160 participants) and from 1,254 subjects provided by 6 global collaborators. The sample metadata nearly always contained a de-identified subject ID, COVID-19 status, age in years and sex. Where available, HLA class I and class II types were taken from metadata supplied by the sample provider and were not determined by assay-based typing. The research as a whole found: The quantity of clinical and demographic metadata differed by source and by participant and was supplied without curation.

TCRbeta CDR3 regions were amplified from genomic DNA using the immunoSEQ Assay, a bias-controlled multiplex PCR. On the authors' methods: Nucleated cell counts per sample were estimated from amplification of reference gene primers within the assay. Sequence reads were collapsed and filtered to measure the absolute abundance of every unique TCRbeta CDR3 rearrangement. For each sample, productive Simpson clonality was calculated as the square root of Simpson's diversity index across productive rearrangements. TCRdb obtained this table from immuneACCESS and retained in-frame rearrangements with V and J assigned. These tables miss some clones; where compared with another copy, unresolved V genes account for less than half of the shortfall, and the remainder is unexplained. The V and J calls and clone size come from that table; D and trimming were worked out from the DNA. Across this sample there are about 300,000 clones, with around nine tenths seen only once. The top ten clones comprise about 5% of the sample.

The sequence derives from a man aged 40-50 years with acute or convalescent COVID-19. Sample: peripheral blood.

The CDR3 has the sequence CASSVSSGTPDTQYF. The nucleotide sequence reads as follows: TGTGCCAGCAGCGTATCCAGCGGAACCCCAGATACGCAGTATTTT. The chain uses TRBV9 and TRBJ2-3; TRBD2 is a possible D gene, resting on 5 matching bases. CDR1 and CDR2 were assigned from the germline V gene as SGDLS and YYNGEE. Taken from cysteine to phenylalanine, the CDR3 has 15 residues. Only CDR3 DNA is held: 45 bases, read in frame from base 1. The junction shows trimming of 1 base on V and 4 bases on J, plus 13 bases between the germline ends. Extended through the reference TRBV9 and TRBJ2-3 proteins, this CDR3 yields the full variable domain: DSGVTQTPKHLITATGQRVTLRCSPRSGDLSVYWYQQSLDQGLQFLIQYYNGEERAKGNILERFSAQQFPDLHSELNLSSLELGDSALYFCASSVSSGTPDTQYFGPGTRLTVL.